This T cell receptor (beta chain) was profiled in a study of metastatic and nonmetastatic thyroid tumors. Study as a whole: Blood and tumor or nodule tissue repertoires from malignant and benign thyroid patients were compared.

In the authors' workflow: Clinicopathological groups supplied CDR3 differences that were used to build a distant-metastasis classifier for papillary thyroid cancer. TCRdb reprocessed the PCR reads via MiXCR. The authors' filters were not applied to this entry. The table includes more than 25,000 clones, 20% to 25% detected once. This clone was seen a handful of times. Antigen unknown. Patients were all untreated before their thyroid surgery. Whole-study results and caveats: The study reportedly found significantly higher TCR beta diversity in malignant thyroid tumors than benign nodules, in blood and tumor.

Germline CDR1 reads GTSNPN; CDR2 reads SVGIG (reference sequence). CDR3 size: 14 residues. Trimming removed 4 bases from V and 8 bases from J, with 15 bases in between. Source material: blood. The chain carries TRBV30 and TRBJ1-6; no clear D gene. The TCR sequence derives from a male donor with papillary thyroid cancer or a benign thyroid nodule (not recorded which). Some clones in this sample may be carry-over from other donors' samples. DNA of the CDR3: TGTGCCTGGATTGTTGCGGGGTGGGATTCACCCCTCCACTTT. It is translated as CAWIVAGWDSPLHF.